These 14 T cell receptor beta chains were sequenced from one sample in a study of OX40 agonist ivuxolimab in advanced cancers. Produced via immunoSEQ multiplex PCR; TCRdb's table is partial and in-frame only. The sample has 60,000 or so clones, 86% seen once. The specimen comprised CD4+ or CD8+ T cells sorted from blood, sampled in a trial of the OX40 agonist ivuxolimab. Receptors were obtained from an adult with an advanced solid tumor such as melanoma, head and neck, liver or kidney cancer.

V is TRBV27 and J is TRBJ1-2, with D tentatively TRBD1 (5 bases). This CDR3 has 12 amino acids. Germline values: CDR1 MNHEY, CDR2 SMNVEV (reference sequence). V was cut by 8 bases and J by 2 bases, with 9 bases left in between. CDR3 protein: CASREGNYGYTF. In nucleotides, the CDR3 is TGTGCCAGCCGCGAGGGGAACTATGGCTACACCTTC.

The CDR3 loop is CASRDLNYGYTF. The CDR3 coding sequence is TGTGCCAGCCGGGACCTAAACTATGGCTACACCTTC. The chain has TRBV19 and TRBJ1-2, with TRBD1 as a possible D gene (5 bases). The germline V and J ends were trimmed by 9 bases and 2 bases, with 10 bases remaining between them. Germline CDR1 LNHDA, CDR2 SQIVND (reference sequence). There are 12 residues in the CDR3.

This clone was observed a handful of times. Here the CDR3 DNA reads TGTGCCAGCAGCTTAGGGCAGGCCGTAAACGAGCAGTACTTC. Translated: CASSLGQAVNEQYF. The chain has TRBV11-1 and TRBJ2-7; no clear D. The CDR3 spans 14 residues. Germline CDR1 is SGHAT and CDR2 is FQDESV (reference sequence). The V gene lost 1 base and the J gene lost 5 bases, with 12 bases spanning the gap.

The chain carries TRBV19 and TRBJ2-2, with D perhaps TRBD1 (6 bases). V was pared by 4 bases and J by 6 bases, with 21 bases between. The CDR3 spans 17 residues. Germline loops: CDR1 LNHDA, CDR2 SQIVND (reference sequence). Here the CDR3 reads CASSTAPGRGIAGELFF. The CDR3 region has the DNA TGTGCCAGTAGTACTGCCCCGGGCAGGGGAATCGCCGGGGAGCTGTTTTTT. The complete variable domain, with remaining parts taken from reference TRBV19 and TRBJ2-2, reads DGGITQSPKYLFRKEGQNVTLSCEQNLNHDAMYWYRQDPGQGLRLIYYSQIVNDFQKGDIAEGYSVSREKKESFPLTVTSAQKNPTAFYLCASSTAPGRGIAGELFFGEGSRLTVL.

CDR3 loop: CASSQDYRGGITDTQYF. CDR3 in DNA: TGTGCCAGCAGCCAAGATTACCGGGGGGGCATCACAGATACGCAGTATTTT. The V gene is TRBV4-2, the J gene TRBJ2-3; 8 bases match TRBD2. V lost 0 bases, J lost 2 bases, and 7 bases stayed unmatched. Germline CDR1 LGHNA, CDR2 YNFKEQ. The CDR3 is 17 residues long.

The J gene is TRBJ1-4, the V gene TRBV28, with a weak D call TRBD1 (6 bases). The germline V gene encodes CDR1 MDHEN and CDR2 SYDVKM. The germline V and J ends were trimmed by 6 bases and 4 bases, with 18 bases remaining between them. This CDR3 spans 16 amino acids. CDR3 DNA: TGTGCCAGCAGGACCCTCTGGGGGCCGGGTAATGAAAAACTGTTTTTT. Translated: CASRTLWGPGNEKLFF.

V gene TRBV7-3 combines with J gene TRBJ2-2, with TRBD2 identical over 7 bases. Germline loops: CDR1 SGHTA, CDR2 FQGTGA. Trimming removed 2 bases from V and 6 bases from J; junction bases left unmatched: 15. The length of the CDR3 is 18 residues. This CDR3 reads CASSLGPSGGNGPGELFF. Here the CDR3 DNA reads TGTGCCAGCAGCTTAGGGCCGTCGGGGGGTAATGGTCCCGGGGAGCTGTTTTTT.

The CDR3 region is CSVNGLYNEQFF. The CDR3 DNA sequence: TGCAGCGTGAACGGACTGTACAATGAGCAGTTCTTC. V is TRBV29-1 and J is TRBJ2-1; TRBD2 might be the D (5 bases). The V gene lost 6 bases and the J gene lost 4 bases, with 10 bases spanning the gap. In germline, CDR1 is SQVTM, CDR2 ANQGSEA. There are 12 residues in the CDR3.

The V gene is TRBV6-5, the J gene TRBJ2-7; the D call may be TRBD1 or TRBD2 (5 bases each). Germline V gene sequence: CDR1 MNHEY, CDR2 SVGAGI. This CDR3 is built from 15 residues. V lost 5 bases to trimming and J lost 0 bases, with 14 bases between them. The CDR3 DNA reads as TGTGCCAGCAGTACAGAGGGGCGAACCTCCTACGAGCAGTACTTC. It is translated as CASSTEGRTSYEQYF.

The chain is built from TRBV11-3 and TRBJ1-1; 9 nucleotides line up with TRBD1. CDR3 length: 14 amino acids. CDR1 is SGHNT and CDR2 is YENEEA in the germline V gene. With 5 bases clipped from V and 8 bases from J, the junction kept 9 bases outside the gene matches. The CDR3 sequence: CASSPPGQGSEAFF. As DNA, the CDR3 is TGTGCCAGCAGCCCCCCGGGACAGGGATCAGAAGCTTTCTTT.

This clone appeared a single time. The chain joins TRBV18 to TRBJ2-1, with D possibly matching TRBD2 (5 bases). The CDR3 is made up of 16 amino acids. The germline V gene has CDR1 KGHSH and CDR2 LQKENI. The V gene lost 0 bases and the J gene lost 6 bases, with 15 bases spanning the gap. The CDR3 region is CASSPPRALFRNEQFF. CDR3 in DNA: TGTGCCAGCTCACCACCGCGGGCCCTATTTCGCAATGAGCAGTTCTTC.

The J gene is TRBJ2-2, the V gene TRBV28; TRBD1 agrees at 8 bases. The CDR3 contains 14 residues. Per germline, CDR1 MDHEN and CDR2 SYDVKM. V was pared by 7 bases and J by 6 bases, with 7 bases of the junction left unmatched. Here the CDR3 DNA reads TGTGCCAGCATACGACAGGGGATGTCCGGGGAGCTGTTTTTT. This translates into CASIRQGMSGELFF.

The CDR3 region has the DNA TGTGCCAGCAGCCCCCAAGGTGGACTTAAAGCCAAAAACATTCAGTACTTC. Translated, it gives CASSPQGGLKAKNIQYF. V usage is TRBV7-6 and J usage is TRBJ2-4; a possible D gene is TRBD2 (5 bases). The CDR3 length is 17 residues. V dropped 5 bases and J dropped 0 bases, with 17 bases sitting between them. Germline V gene data show CDR1 as SGHVS and CDR2 as FNYEAQ.

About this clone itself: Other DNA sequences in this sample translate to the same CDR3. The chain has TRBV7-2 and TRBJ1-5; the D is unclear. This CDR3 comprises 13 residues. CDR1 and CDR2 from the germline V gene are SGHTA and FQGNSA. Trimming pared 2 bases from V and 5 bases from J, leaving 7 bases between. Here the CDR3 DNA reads TGTGCCAGCAGCTTATCTCAGGATCAGCCCCAGCATTTT. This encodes CASSLSQDQPQHF.